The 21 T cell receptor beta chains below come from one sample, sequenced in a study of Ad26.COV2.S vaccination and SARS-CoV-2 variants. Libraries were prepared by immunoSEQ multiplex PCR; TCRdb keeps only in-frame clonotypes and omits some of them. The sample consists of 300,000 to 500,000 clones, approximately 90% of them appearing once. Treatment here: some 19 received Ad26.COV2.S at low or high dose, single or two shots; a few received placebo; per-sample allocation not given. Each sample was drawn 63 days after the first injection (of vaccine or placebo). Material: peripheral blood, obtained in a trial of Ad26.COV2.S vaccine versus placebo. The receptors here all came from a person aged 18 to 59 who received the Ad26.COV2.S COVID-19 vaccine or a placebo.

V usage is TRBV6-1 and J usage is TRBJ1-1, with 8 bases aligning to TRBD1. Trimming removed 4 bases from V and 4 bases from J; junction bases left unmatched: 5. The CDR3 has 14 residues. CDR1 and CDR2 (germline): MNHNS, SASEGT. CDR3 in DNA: TGTGCCAGCAGTGCCTGGGACAGGTTCACTGAAGCTTTCTTT. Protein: CASSAWDRFTEAFF.

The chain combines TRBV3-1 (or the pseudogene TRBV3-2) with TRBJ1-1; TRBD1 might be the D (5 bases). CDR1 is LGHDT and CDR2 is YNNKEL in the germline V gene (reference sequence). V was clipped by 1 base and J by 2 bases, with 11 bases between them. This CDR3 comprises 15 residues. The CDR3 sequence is CASSQVGGTNTEAFF. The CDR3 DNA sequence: TGTGCCAGCAGCCAAGTTGGAGGGACTAACACTGAAGCTTTCTTT.

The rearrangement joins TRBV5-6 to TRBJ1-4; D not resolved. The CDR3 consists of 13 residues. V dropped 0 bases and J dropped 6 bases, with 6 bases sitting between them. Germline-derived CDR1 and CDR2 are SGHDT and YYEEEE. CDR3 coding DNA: TGTGCCAGCAGCTTGGGGGCCTATGAAAAACTGTTTTTT. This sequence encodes CASSLGAYEKLFF.

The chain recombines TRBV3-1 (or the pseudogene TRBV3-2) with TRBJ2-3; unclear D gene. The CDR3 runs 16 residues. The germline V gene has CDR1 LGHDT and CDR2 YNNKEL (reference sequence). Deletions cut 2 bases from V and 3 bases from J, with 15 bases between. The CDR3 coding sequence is TGTGCCAGCAGCCAAAGGCTTGACGGAGAAACAGATACGCAGTATTTT. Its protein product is CASSQRLDGETDTQYF.

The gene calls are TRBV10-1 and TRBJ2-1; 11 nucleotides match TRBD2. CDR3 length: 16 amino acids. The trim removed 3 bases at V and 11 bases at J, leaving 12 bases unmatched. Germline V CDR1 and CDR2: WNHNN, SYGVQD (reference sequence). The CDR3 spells CASSEGASSGGPKQFF. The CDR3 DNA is TGCGCCAGCAGTGAAGGTGCGTCTAGCGGGGGGCCGAAGCAGTTCTTC.

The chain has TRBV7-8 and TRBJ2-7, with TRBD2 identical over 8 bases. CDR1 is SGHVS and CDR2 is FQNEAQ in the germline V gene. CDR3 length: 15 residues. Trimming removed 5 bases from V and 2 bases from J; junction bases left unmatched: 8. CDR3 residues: CASSARRTSTYEQYF. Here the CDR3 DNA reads TGTGCCAGCAGCGCCCGGCGGACTAGCACCTACGAGCAGTACTTC.

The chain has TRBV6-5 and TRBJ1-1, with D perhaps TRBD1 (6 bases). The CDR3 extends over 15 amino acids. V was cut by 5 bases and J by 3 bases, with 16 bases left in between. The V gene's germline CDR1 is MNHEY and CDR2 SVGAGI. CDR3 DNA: TGTGCCAGCAGTCCCGGGGGGGCAGGATACACTGAAGCTTTCTTT. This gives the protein CASSPGGAGYTEAFF.

DNA of the CDR3: TGTGCCAGTAGTATACTAACCGGGACAGTATCTCCTACCTATGGCTACACCTTC. Protein: CASSILTGTVSPTYGYTF. V gene TRBV19 combines with J gene TRBJ1-2; 7 bases align to TRBD1. With V trimmed by 2 bases and J by 4 bases, 16 bases remained unmatched. The CDR3 is 18 amino acids. Germline V gene sequence: CDR1 LNHDA, CDR2 SQIVND (reference sequence).

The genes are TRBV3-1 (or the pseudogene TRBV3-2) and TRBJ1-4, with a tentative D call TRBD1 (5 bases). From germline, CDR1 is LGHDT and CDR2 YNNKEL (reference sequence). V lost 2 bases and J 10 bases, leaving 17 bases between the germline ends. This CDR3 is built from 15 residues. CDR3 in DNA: TGTGCCAGCAGCCAATTCGGGACTCCGGATGGAAAACTGTTTTTT. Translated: CASSQFGTPDGKLFF.

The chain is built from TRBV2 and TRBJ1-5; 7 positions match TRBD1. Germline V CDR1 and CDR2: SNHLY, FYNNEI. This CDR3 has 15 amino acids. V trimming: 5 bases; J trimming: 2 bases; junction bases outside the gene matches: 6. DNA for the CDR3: TGTGCCAGCAGTCCCTACAGGGGTGGCAATCAGCCCCAGCATTTT. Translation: CASSPYRGGNQPQHF.

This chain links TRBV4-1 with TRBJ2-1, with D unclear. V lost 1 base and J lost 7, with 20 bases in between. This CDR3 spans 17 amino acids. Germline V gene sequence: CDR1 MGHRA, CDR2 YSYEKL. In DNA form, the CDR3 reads TGCGCCAGCAGCCAAGCCCCGACAAATTTTATGGGTAATGAGCAGTTCTTC. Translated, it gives CASSQAPTNFMGNEQFF.

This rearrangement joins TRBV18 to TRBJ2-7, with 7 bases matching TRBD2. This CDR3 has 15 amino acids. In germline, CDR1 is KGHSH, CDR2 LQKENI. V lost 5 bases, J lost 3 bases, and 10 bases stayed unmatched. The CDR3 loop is CASSAAGSGGYEQYF. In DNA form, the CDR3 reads TGTGCCAGCTCAGCCGCTGGATCGGGAGGCTACGAGCAGTACTTC.

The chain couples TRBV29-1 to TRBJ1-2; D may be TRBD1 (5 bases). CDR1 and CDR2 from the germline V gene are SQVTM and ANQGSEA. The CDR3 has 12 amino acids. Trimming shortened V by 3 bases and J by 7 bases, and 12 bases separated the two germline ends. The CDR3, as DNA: TGCAGCGTTGAGGAGGTCGGGGGTGGCTACACCTTC. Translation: CSVEEVGGGYTF. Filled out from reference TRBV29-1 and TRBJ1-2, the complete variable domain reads SAVISQKPSRDICQRGTSLTIQCQVDSQVTMMFWYRQQPGQSLTLIATANQGSEATYESGFVIDKFPISRPNLTFSTLTVSNMSPEDSSIYLCSVEEVGGGYTFGSGTRLTVV.

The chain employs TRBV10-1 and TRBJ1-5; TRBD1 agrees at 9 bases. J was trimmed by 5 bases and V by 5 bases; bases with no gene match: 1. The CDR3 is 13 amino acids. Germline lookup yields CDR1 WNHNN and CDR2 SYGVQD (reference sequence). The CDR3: CASSRDRDQPQHF. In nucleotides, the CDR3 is TGCGCCAGCAGTAGGGACAGGGATCAGCCCCAGCATTTT.

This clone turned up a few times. The CDR3 nucleotides are TGTGCCACCAGCAAAGTTCTTAATTCACCCCTCCACTTT. It encodes CATSKVLNSPLHF. The chain carries TRBV12-3 or TRBV12-4 and TRBJ1-6; D gene ambiguous. The CDR3 has 13 residues. V was shortened by 10 bases and J by 6 bases, with 13 bases between the two germline ends.

CDR3 coding DNA: TGCGCCAGCAGTGAGACTTACCAAGAGACCCAGTACTTC. Translation gives CASSETYQETQYF. The rearrangement links TRBV10-2 to TRBJ2-5; D remains unclear. The CDR3 totals 13 residues. Per germline, CDR1 WSHSY and CDR2 SAAADI. V lost 2 bases and J 0 bases, leaving 4 bases between the germline ends.

CDR3 region: CAQTGGRSNQPQHF. Written as DNA, the CDR3 is TGTGCCCAAACCGGGGGAAGGAGCAATCAGCCCCAGCATTTT. The chain couples TRBV11-2 to TRBJ1-5; D is perhaps TRBD1 (5 bases). The V gene lost 11 bases and the J gene lost 1 base, with 15 bases spanning the gap. This CDR3 has 14 amino acids. Per the germline V gene, CDR1 is SGHAT and CDR2 is FQNNGV.

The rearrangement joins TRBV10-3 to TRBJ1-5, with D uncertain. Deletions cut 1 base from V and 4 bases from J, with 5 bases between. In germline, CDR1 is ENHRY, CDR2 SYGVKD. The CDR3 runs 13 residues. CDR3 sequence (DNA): TGTGCCATCAGTGAGTTACAGAATCAGCCCCAGCATTTT. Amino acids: CAISELQNQPQHF.

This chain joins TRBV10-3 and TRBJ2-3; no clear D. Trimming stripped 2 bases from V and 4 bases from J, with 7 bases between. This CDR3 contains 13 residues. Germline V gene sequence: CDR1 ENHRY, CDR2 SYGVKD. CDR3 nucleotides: TGTGCCATCAGTGAGCTCGAGGCAGATACGCAGTATTTT. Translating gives CAISELEADTQYF.

Written as DNA, the CDR3 is TGCGCCAGCAGCCAGCAGGAGGGGGGTATAGCAGATACGCAGTATTTT. Amino acid sequence: CASSQQEGGIADTQYF. The V and J genes are TRBV5-1 and TRBJ2-3; D is perhaps TRBD1 or TRBD2 (6 bases each). V gave up 4 bases and J gave up 4 bases, with 19 bases separating them. This CDR3 region has 16 residues. CDR1 SGHRS and CDR2 YFSETQ come from the germline V gene.

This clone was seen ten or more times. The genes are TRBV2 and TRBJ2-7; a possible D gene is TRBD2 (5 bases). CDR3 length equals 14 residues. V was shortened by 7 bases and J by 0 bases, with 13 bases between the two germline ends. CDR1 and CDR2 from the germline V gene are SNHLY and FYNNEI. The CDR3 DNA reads TGTGCCAGCACAGCCGGGGTCAGCTCCTACGAGCAGTACTTC. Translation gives CASTAGVSSYEQYF.